The 9 T cell receptor beta chains reported below all come from one sample, sequenced in a study of CD8 T cells in Susac syndrome. Random hexamers primed reverse transcription of about 0.45 to 1 ug RNA. TCRdb processed the immunoSEQ multiplex PCR reads anew with MiXCR; each CDR3 protein has one entry. Among some 140,000 distinct CDR3 sequences listed, around 95% were seen once. Sequenced material: CD8+ T cells from PBMCs. These receptors were obtained from a human donor with Susac syndrome.

The chain links TRBV6-1 to TRBJ1-4; D not resolved. Between the trimmed V and J ends, which lost 2 bases and 6 bases, there was a span of 13 bases. The CDR3 has 15 amino acids. Germline CDR1 reads MNHNS; CDR2 reads SASEGT. The CDR3: CASSESWALDEKLFF. In nucleotides, the CDR3 is TGTGCCAGCAGTGAATCCTGGGCATTAGATGAAAAACTGTTTTTT.

The rearrangement joins TRBV11-3 to TRBJ2-2; D is perhaps TRBD1 or TRBD2 (6 bases each). Germline CDR1 SGHNT, CDR2 YENEEA. The CDR3 totals 19 residues. Deletions cut 5 bases from V and 5 bases from J, with 27 bases between. DNA for the CDR3: TGTGCCAGCAGCCGACTTGGGCCTACACAGGGACTTGGGACCGGGGAGCTGTTTTTT. The encoded protein is CASSRLGPTQGLGTGELFF.

The chain carries TRBV6-2 or TRBV6-3 and TRBJ2-2, with D hard to call. The CDR3 contains 14 residues. V lost 5 bases to trimming and J lost 1 base, with 8 bases between them. In germline, CDR1 is MNHEY, CDR2 SVGEGT. The DNA of the CDR3 is TGTGCCAGCAGTATTGGCGGGAACACCGGGGAGCTGTTTTTT. Protein: CASSIGGNTGELFF.

Of note for this clonotype: Sequence at one end of the junction differs from germline and may be a read error. The V call is TRBV19, the J call TRBJ2-1; D gene ambiguous. The CDR3 has 11 amino acids. The germline CDR1 and CDR2 sequences are LNHDA and SQIVND (reference sequence). CDR3 DNA: TGTGCTAGTAGTATTACCAATGAGCAGTTCTTC. Its translation is CASSITNEQFF.

The chain has TRBV9 and TRBJ1-2; 9 positions match TRBD1. V gave up 3 bases and J gave up 0 bases; unmatched junction bases: 6. Germline CDR1 SGDLS, CDR2 YYNGEE. The CDR3 contains 16 residues. The CDR3 region has the DNA TGTGCCAGCAGCGATACAGGGGGCCCTACTAACTATGGCTACACCTTC. Translating it yields CASSDTGGPTNYGYTF.

The chain links TRBV29-1 to TRBJ2-1, with TRBD1 matching 7 bases. Germline CDR1 reads SQVTM; CDR2 reads ANQGSEA. CDR3 length: 12 residues. Trimming removed 5 bases from V and 4 bases from J; junction bases left unmatched: 2. Here the CDR3 DNA reads TGCAGCGTTAGGGACAGTTACAATGAGCAGTTCTTC. Translated, it gives CSVRDSYNEQFF.

J is TRBJ2-5 and V is TRBV7-6, with 7 nucleotides matching TRBD1. Germline V gene data show CDR1 as SGHVS and CDR2 as FNYEAQ. The CDR3 length is 16 residues. J lost 1 base, V lost 5 bases, and 10 bases had no gene match. The CDR3 nucleotides read TGTGCCAGCAGCCCTTACCCGGGACAGACCCAAGAGACCCAGTACTTC. Translation gives CASSPYPGQTQETQYF.

Here the CDR3 reads CASSPTSGSGAQFF. CDR3 DNA sequence: TGTGCCAGCAGCCCCACTAGCGGGAGTGGTGCGCAGTTCTTC. This sequence joins TRBV14 and TRBJ2-1; 11 bases are a match to TRBD2. The trim removed 4 bases at V and 12 bases at J, leaving 8 bases unmatched. Germline values: CDR1 SGHDN, CDR2 FVKESK. The CDR3 is 14 amino acids. The whole variable domain, remainder taken from reference TRBV14 and TRBJ2-1, is EAGVTQFPSHSVIEKGQTVTLRCDPISGHDNLYWYRRVMGKEIKFLLHFVKESKQDESGMPNNRFLAERTGGTYSTLKVQPAELEDSGVYFCASSPTSGSGAQFFGPGTRLTVL.

The chain combines TRBV6-2 or TRBV6-3 with TRBJ2-3, with D perhaps assigned TRBD1 or TRBD2 (6 bases each). This CDR3 comprises 19 residues. The V gene's germline CDR1 is MNHEY and CDR2 SVGEGT. Trimming left V 4 bases short and J 3 bases short, with 26 bases between. The CDR3: CASSLGHGEVTGRTDTQYF. The CDR3 region has the DNA TGTGCCAGCAGTTTAGGCCACGGAGAAGTTACAGGGAGGACAGATACGCAGTATTTT.